This record concerns one T cell receptor beta chain sequence. This entry comes from a study of T cells in Graves' hyperthyroidism and ophthalmopathy. Stable Graves' hyperthyroidism meant no ophthalmopathy progression within 18 months. These patients, aged 18 to 65, had recently diagnosed hyperthyroidism lasting under 2 months. Per germline, CDR1 SEHNR and CDR2 FQNEAQ (reference sequence). The V gene lost 6 bases and the J gene lost 7 bases, with 16 bases spanning the gap. The CDR3 consists of 13 residues. The CDR3 regions of TCR beta were amplified from RNA transcripts. First-round RT-PCR of the TCR CDR3 relied on the HTBI primer set. TCRdb reanalysed the multiplex PCR reads using MiXCR and keeps one entry per CDR3 protein. The repertoire includes about 840,000 distinct CDR3 sequences, around 38% of them detected once, and approximately 10% sits in the top ten.

The origin of this receptor is a man aged 18 to 29 with Graves' hyperthyroidism. The chain uses TRBV7-9 and TRBJ2-7; D is ambiguous. The sample comprised blood. The CDR3 sequence is CASSLDPLGEQYF. CDR3 bases: TGTGCCAGCAGTCTTGACCCTCTCGGGGAGCAGTACTTC.